Listed below are T cell receptor beta chains from one sample, sequenced in a study of T cells after yellow fever vaccination. One entry per CDR3 protein, called by TCRdb with MiXCR from the 5' RACE reads. The sample records hundreds of thousands of distinct CDR3 sequences, around a tenth being singletons. Here the sequenced sample was PBMCs, taken on the day of the first yellow fever vaccination. Receptors were obtained from a man aged 18 to 29 who received the YFV17D yellow fever vaccine. CDR3s include the opening cysteine and the closing phenylalanine or tryptophan. D genes are given only for firm matches. Only part of the rows carry a size: once, few, many, or a class if the clone is expanded.

.	TRBJ1-6	TRBV3-1	.	CASSHRGTFAYAQRPLHF	TGTGCCAGCAGCCACCGCGGGACGTTTGCCTACGCCCAACGACCCCTCCACTTT
.	TRBJ2-1	TRBV27	few	CASSQSLGGAVYNEQFF	TGTGCCAGCAGTCAATCTTTGGGGGGGGCCGTCTACAATGAGCAGTTCTTC
.	TRBJ2-1	TRBV19	few	CASNANSYNEQFF	TGTGCCAGTAACGCCAACTCCTACAATGAGCAGTTCTTC
.	TRBJ2-1	TRBV29-1	many	CSVEGPVSSYNEQFF	TGCAGCGTCGAGGGACCGGTGAGCTCCTACAATGAGCAGTTCTTC
.	TRBJ1-4	TRBV18	.	CASSRLQGGEKLFF	TGTGCCAGCTCTCGCCTACAGGGAGGTGAAAAACTGTTTTTT
.	TRBJ2-1	TRBV5-1	few	CASNPSLGGRSYNEQFF	TGCGCCAGCAACCCTTCTTTGGGGGGAAGATCATACAATGAGCAGTTCTTC
.	TRBJ1-1	TRBV11-2	.	CASIEGSNTEAFF	TGTGCCAGCATCGAGGGGTCGAACACTGAAGCTTTCTTT
.	TRBJ2-1	TRBV6-2/TRBV6-3	.	CASSRFGSLNEQFF	TGTGCCAGCAGTCGATTCGGGAGCCTCAATGAGCAGTTCTTC
TRBD1	TRBJ1-1	TRBV29-1	.	CSAGGLYTEAFF	TGCAGCGCAGGGGGCTTGTACACTGAAGCTTTCTTT
TRBD1	TRBJ1-6	TRBV5-4	.	CASSLHPTGRLSPLHF	TGTGCCAGCAGCCTACACCCGACAGGGCGGCTTTCACCCCTCCACTTT
.	TRBJ1-1	TRBV11-3	.	CASSPRGGGSAIF	TGTGCCAGCAGCCCCCGGGGGGGAGGTTCCGCGATCTTT
.	TRBJ1-6	TRBV19	.	CASRLWDSPLHF	TGTGCCAGTAGACTATGGGATTCACCCCTCCACTTT
TRBD2	TRBJ2-3	TRBV5-5	.	CASSLQAGAVSTDTQYF	TGTGCCAGCAGCTTGCAAGCGGGGGCTGTGAGCACAGATACGCAGTATTTT
TRBD2	TRBJ2-7	TRBV20-1	few	CSATGIRTSGGQYF	TGCAGTGCTACCGGGATCCGGACTAGCGGGGGGCAGTACTTC
TRBD2	TRBJ2-2	TRBV7-2	.	CASSAAGTRDTGELFF	TGTGCCAGCAGCGCGGCCGGGACTAGGGACACCGGGGAGCTGTTTTTT
TRBD1	TRBJ2-2	TRBV6-1	.	CASSPWTGKDTGELFF	TGTGCCAGCAGTCCCTGGACAGGGAAGGACACCGGGGAGCTGTTTTTT
.	TRBJ1-3	TRBV20-1	few	CSAPFGTAGNTIYF	TGCAGTGCTCCTTTCGGGACGGCTGGAAACACCATATATTTT
.	TRBJ1-6	TRBV7-9	.	CASSFQGNYSPLHF	TGTGCCAGCAGCTTTCAGGGAAACTATTCACCCCTCCACTTT
.	TRBJ2-1	TRBV6-1	.	CASTLEGGLEQFF	TGTGCCAGCACGCTGGAGGGGGGGCTGGAGCAGTTCTTC
.	TRBJ2-1	TRBV4-3	.	CASSQDNPDRGYNEQFF	TGCGCCAGCAGCCAAGATAACCCTGACCGGGGTTACAATGAGCAGTTCTTC
.	TRBJ2-1	TRBV20-1	.	CSARGGGAEGSYNEQFF	TGCAGTGCTAGAGGTGGGGGGGCCGAGGGCTCCTACAATGAGCAGTTCTTC
.	TRBJ2-3	TRBV5-1	few	CASMGAVDTQYF	TGCGCCAGCATGGGTGCCGTAGATACGCAGTATTTT
.	TRBJ2-1	TRBV30	few	CAWDSGNYEQFF	TGTGCCTGGGATTCTGGGAACTATGAGCAGTTCTTC
.	TRBJ1-6	TRBV6-5	many	CASSYSWGSGDNSPLHF	TGTGCCAGCAGTTACTCTTGGGGGTCGGGGGATAATTCACCCCTCCACTTT
.	TRBJ1-1	TRBV29-1	.	CSVAGQENTEAFF	TGCAGCGTCGCGGGACAAGAGAACACTGAAGCTTTCTTT
TRBD1	TRBJ2-7	TRBV20-1	.	CSAAPGQFYEQYF	TGCAGTGCTGCGCCGGGACAGTTCTACGAGCAGTACTTC
.	TRBJ2-1	TRBV5-8	many	CASSSGTSYNEQFF	TGTGCCAGCAGCTCCGGGACATCATACAATGAGCAGTTCTTC
.	TRBJ2-1	TRBV7-3	few	CASSMGGRPYNEQFF	TGTGCCAGCAGCATGGGGGGGCGGCCATACAATGAGCAGTTCTTC
.	TRBJ1-1	TRBV7-9	few	CASTILRGRNTEAFF	TGTGCCAGCACCATTCTTCGGGGGAGGAACACTGAAGCTTTCTTT
.	TRBJ1-4	TRBV4-1	.	CASRRTGGTTEKLFF	TGCGCCAGCAGGCGTACAGGAGGTACGACGGAAAAACTGTTTTTT
.	TRBJ1-2	TRBV5-1	.	CASTTAGYGYTF	TGCGCCAGCACGACGGCGGGGTATGGCTACACCTTC
TRBD1	TRBJ2-1	TRBV11-3	.	CASSTRDRGWNEQFF	TGTGCCAGCAGCACAAGGGACAGGGGTTGGAATGAGCAGTTCTTC
.	TRBJ2-7	TRBV5-6	.	CASRAAGENYEQYF	TGTGCCAGCAGAGCGGCAGGCGAAAACTACGAGCAGTACTTC
.	TRBJ2-7	TRBV15	many	CATSRGLTGSHYEQYF	TGTGCCACCAGCAGAGGGCTAACAGGGAGCCACTACGAGCAGTACTTC
TRBD1	TRBJ1-1	TRBV20-1	.	CSAEGQENTEAFF	TGCAGTGCCGAGGGACAGGAGAACACTGAAGCTTTCTTT
.	TRBJ2-3	TRBV21-1	few	CASSKYRGTQYF	TGTGCCAGCAGCAAATACAGGGGTACGCAGTATTTT
.	TRBJ1-2	TRBV20-1	once	CSARDWGGDLYGYTF	TGCAGTGCTAGAGATTGGGGCGGAGACCTCTATGGCTACACCTTC
.	TRBJ2-1	TRBV7-2	.	CASSLAAGLNEQFF	TGTGCCAGCAGCTTAGCGGCGGGGCTCAATGAGCAGTTCTTC
.	TRBJ1-5	TRBV6-1	.	CASKRRESNQPQHF	TGTGCCAGCAAGAGAAGGGAAAGCAATCAGCCCCAGCATTTT
.	TRBJ2-1	TRBV29-1	few	CSVQVSYNEQFF	TGCAGCGTTCAGGTATCCTACAATGAGCAGTTCTTC
.	TRBJ2-4	TRBV28	few	CASKIGHAKNIQYF	TGTGCCAGCAAAATTGGACACGCCAAAAACATTCAGTACTTC
TRBD1	TRBJ2-7	TRBV6-1	.	CASSVPPHRGKFLEQYF	TGTGCCAGCAGTGTCCCACCTCACAGGGGGAAATTTCTCGAGCAGTACTTC
.	TRBJ1-1	TRBV18	.	CASSPEGNRAFF	TGTGCCAGCTCACCAGAGGGGAATAGAGCTTTCTTT
TRBD1	TRBJ2-5	TRBV11-3	few	CASSTGTEETQYF	TGTGCCAGCAGCACCGGGACAGAAGAGACCCAGTACTTC
.	TRBJ1-5	TRBV7-9	few	CASSFGSGPSNQPQHF	TGTGCCAGCAGCTTTGGGTCAGGACCTAGCAATCAGCCCCAGCATTTT
.	TRBJ1-4	TRBV4-1	few	CASSQAREKLFF	TGCGCCAGCAGCCAAGCCCGGGAAAAACTGTTTTTT
TRBD2	TRBJ2-3	TRBV11-2	few	CASSFPGGGTSVTDTQYF	TGTGCCAGCAGCTTCCCCGGGGGCGGGACTAGCGTCACAGATACGCAGTATTTT
TRBD1	TRBJ2-3	TRBV5-1	.	CSSSMGQGLTDTQYF	TGCTCCAGCAGCATGGGACAGGGATTAACAGATACGCAGTATTTT
.	TRBJ1-1	TRBV12-3/TRBV12-4	.	CASRRLFSTEAFF	TGTGCCAGCAGGCGACTCTTCTCCACTGAAGCTTTCTTT
TRBD2	TRBJ2-1	TRBV4-3	.	CASSQGVAGGPDEQFF	TGCGCCAGCAGCCAAGGGGTAGCGGGGGGCCCCGATGAGCAGTTCTTC
TRBD1	TRBJ1-1	TRBV3-1	.	CASSFWRDSTEAFF	TGTGCCAGCAGCTTTTGGCGGGACAGCACTGAAGCTTTCTTT
.	TRBJ1-1	TRBV6-1	few	CASTPGENTEAFF	TGTGCCAGCACCCCCGGGGAGAACACTGAAGCTTTCTTT
TRBD2	TRBJ2-3	TRBV5-1	.	CASSMPVSGGATDTQYF	TGCGCCAGCAGCATGCCGGTGAGCGGGGGGGCCACAGATACGCAGTATTTT
TRBD1	TRBJ1-5	TRBV19	.	CASTKGQRTQEPQHF	TGTGCCAGTACTAAGGGACAGCGAACACAGGAGCCCCAGCATTTT
.	TRBJ2-1	TRBV10-3	.	CAISDSYTNNEQFF	TGTGCCATCAGTGATTCCTACACGAACAATGAGCAGTTCTTC
TRBD1	TRBJ2-2	TRBV2	few	CASRTGAATGELFF	TGTGCCAGCAGGACAGGGGCGGCCACCGGGGAGCTGTTTTTT
TRBD2	TRBJ2-1	TRBV5-1	many	CASSLWTSGRSYNEQFF	TGCGCCAGCAGCTTGTGGACTAGCGGGCGCTCCTACAATGAGCAGTTCTTC
.	TRBJ2-3	TRBV7-9	few	CASSLRSTGFTDTQYF	TGTGCCAGCAGCTTACGATCGACTGGATTCACAGATACGCAGTATTTT
TRBD2	TRBJ2-2	TRBV9	.	CASSVGLAANTGELFF	TGTGCCAGCAGCGTAGGCCTAGCGGCTAACACCGGGGAGCTGTTTTTT